The T cell receptor beta chain under discussion was sequenced for a study of shared clonotypes between healthy human individuals. General observations from the study: Several donors had around 5% of their naive CD4 clonotypes in common.

Produced via immunoSEQ multiplex PCR; TCRdb's table is partial and in-frame only. Here the sample spans roughly 1,800,000 clones, roughly 94% being singletons. Regarding this clone: The antigen is undetermined.

It was CD45RO-negative cells, positively selected for CCR7, that made up naive CD8 cells, with terminally differentiated effector memory CD45RA+ cells excluded. Sequencing was performed on naive CD8+ T cells sorted from blood. The sequence was obtained from a man between 18 and 35 years old in good health.

CDR3 DNA: TGTGCCAGCAGACAATTGGGTAATGGGCAGTACTTC. It translates to CASRQLGNGQYF. J is TRBJ2-7 and V is TRBV27, with D uncertain. CDR1 MNHEY and CDR2 SMNVEV come from the germline V gene (reference sequence). V was pared by 6 bases and J by 9 bases, with 15 bases between. This CDR3 region has 12 residues.